This passage covers 5 T cell receptor beta chains from one sample sequenced in a study of siplizumab effects on memory and regulatory T cells. Assay: immunoSEQ multiplex PCR; the TCRdb copy retains only in-frame clones and omits some. The table lists 95,000 to 130,000 clones, roughly 94% of them singletons, with roughly 1.5% in the top ten. Sequencing was done on a sample of non-Treg CD4+ T cells sorted from blood. The receptor source for this set is a human donor in good health.

This chain joins TRBV28 and TRBJ2-7; D possibly corresponds to TRBD2 (6 bases). CDR1 is MDHEN, CDR2 SYDVKM, per germline. V was shortened by 6 bases and J by 10 bases, with 22 bases between the two germline ends. The CDR3 extends over 14 amino acids. CDR3 protein: CASSQPPTSFPQYF. The CDR3 DNA sequence: TGTGCCAGCAGCCAACCCCCCACTAGCTTTCCCCAGTACTTC.

This sequence joins TRBV10-2 and TRBJ2-2; 13 bases fit TRBD2. CDR1 and CDR2 from the germline V gene are WSHSY and SAAADI. Germline trimming cut 11 bases from V and 7 bases from J; bases unmatched to any gene: 7. This CDR3 comprises 14 residues. CDR3 loop: CAGGLAGVGGELFF. The CDR3 region has the DNA TGCGCCGGCGGACTAGCGGGAGTCGGCGGGGAGCTGTTTTTT.

CDR3 loop: CASSWAGDGEQFF. The CDR3 nucleotides read TGTGCCAGCAGTTGGGCTGGAGATGGTGAGCAGTTCTTC. The chain is built from TRBV6-1 and TRBJ2-1; D gene ambiguous. CDR3 size: 13 residues. The V gene's germline CDR1 is MNHNS and CDR2 SASEGT. Trimming shortened V by 5 bases and J by 9 bases, and 14 bases separated the two germline ends.

The chain recombines TRBV27 with TRBJ2-2; weak D call: TRBD1 (6 bases). V lost 3 bases to trimming and J lost 3 bases, with 11 bases between them. Germline V gene lookup returns CDR1 MNHEY and CDR2 SMNVEV (reference sequence). This CDR3 contains 15 residues. CDR3 loop: CASSFGDRYTGELFF. For the CDR3, the DNA is TGTGCCAGCAGTTTTGGAGACAGGTACACCGGGGAGCTGTTTTTT.

This chain connects TRBV21-1 to TRBJ1-5. TRBV21-1 is described as a pseudogene. The CDR3 is made up of 19 amino acids. CDR3 loop: CASSARDPENGVSNQPQHF. In DNA, the CDR3 is TGTGCCAGCAGCGCCCGGGACCCGGAAAATGGAGTTAGCAATCAGCCCCAGCATTTT.